Below, one T cell receptor beta chain is given with its context. This table comes from immunoSEQ multiplex PCR, and its TCRdb copy is limited to in-frame clones, with some not included. Here the sample spans about 51,000 clones, around 92% being singletons. This sample is part of a study of T cell changes during pregnancy in multiple sclerosis. Germline V gives CDR1 MDHEN, CDR2 SYDVKM. The trim removed 6 bases at V and 4 bases at J, leaving 5 bases unmatched. This CDR3 is built from 14 residues. Sequenced material: CD4+ T cells from peripheral blood mononuclear cells, taken in the third trimester of pregnancy. The clonotype originates from a female donor with multiple sclerosis, enrolled in a pregnancy study. This chain joins TRBV28 and TRBJ2-7; 11 bases agree with TRBD2. The CDR3 DNA is TGTGCCAGCAGGCGGACTAGCGGGCTTTACGAGCAGTACTTC. Amino acid sequence: CASRRTSGLYEQYF.